The TCR beta chain under discussion was sequenced for a study of T cell responses to AZD1222 COVID-19 vaccine. Overall study results and limits: Spike-specific TCR repertoires showed rising breadth and depth after two AZD1222 doses.

This clone was seen once. Its specificity is not known. The table came from immunoSEQ multiplex PCR; TCRdb's copy has only in-frame clones and leaves some out. The table has roughly 140,000 clones, 87% seen once. Trimming stripped 2 bases from V and 1 base from J, with 7 bases between. Per the germline V gene, CDR1 is MRHNA and CDR2 is SNTAGT. The CDR3 totals 14 residues. Specimen: peripheral blood, collected 28 days after the second AZD1222 dose. The V call is TRBV6-4, the J call TRBJ2-3; D tentatively reads TRBD1 or TRBD2 (5 bases each). The source is an adult who received the AZD1222 COVID-19 vaccine. The CDR3 DNA reads TGTGCCAGCAGTGACAGGGGAGGCACAGATACGCAGTATTTT. It specifies CASSDRGGTDTQYF.